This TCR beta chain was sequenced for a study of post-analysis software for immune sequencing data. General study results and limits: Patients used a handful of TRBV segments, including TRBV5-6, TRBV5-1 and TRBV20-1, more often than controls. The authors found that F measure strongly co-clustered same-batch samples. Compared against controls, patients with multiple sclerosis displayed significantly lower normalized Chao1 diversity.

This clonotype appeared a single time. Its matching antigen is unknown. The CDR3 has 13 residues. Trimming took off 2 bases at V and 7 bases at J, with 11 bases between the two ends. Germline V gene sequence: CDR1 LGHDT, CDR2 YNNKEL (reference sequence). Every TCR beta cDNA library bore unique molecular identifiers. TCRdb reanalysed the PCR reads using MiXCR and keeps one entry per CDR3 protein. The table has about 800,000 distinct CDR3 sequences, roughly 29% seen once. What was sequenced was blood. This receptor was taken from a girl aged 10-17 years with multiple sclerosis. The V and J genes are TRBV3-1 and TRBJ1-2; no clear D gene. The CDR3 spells CASSQWSPPGYTF. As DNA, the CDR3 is TGTGCCAGCAGCCAATGGAGCCCCCCTGGCTACACCTTC.